The TCR beta chain under discussion was sequenced for a study of CD8+ T cells in alopecia areata. Regarding treatment: oral pan-JAK inhibitor, 5-10 mg twice daily. J lost 4 bases, V lost 1 base, and 11 bases had no gene match. This CDR3 is 17 amino acids long. CDR1 is SGHVS and CDR2 is FQNEAQ in the germline V gene. As the sequencing template, cDNA was produced by extracting RNA and reverse transcribing it. Libraries were prepared by immunoSEQ multiplex PCR; TCRdb keeps only in-frame clonotypes and omits some of them. Of some 130,000 clones in the sample, around 50% were seen once. The sequence was collected from a human donor with alopecia areata. Here the sequenced sample was CD8+ T cells sorted from blood, taken at week 4, from a patient treated with tofacitinib. V and J are TRBV7-8 and TRBJ2-7; 9 bases are shared with TRBD2. CDR3 residues: CASSLGIAGVPGYEQYF. Written as DNA, the CDR3 is TGTGCCAGCAGCTTAGGAATAGCGGGGGTCCCGGGATACGAGCAGTACTTC.